This T cell receptor (beta chain) is drawn from a study of blood T cell repertoires in COVID-19. Study-wide background: Samples came from the United States, Italy and Spain, spanning acute and convalescent COVID-19. PBMCs, B-cell-depleted T cells, or T cells provided the cDNA or gDNA that made up the material.

In the original workflow: Reference gene primer amplification gave estimated nucleated cell counts. TCRdb keeps only in-frame clones here, not all; method: immunoSEQ multiplex PCR. D and trimming were read from the DNA, whereas the V and J calls and clone size are those reported in that table. The data show over 300,000 clones, roughly 90% seen once. The length of the CDR3 is 16 residues. Trimming stripped 3 bases from V and 2 bases from J, with 17 bases between. Germline CDR1 WNHNN, CDR2 SYGVQD (reference sequence). The sequence derives from a man aged 35 to 55 with acute or convalescent COVID-19. The sequenced sample was peripheral blood. The chain employs TRBV10-1 and TRBJ2-7; D possibly corresponds to TRBD1 (5 bases). In DNA, the CDR3 is TGCGCCAGCAGTGATTTGTCCGTCCCAGGGACCTACGAGCAGTACTTC. This sequence encodes CASSDLSVPGTYEQYF.